This T cell receptor beta chain was found in a study of T cells in women clearing cervical HPV infection (dated by TCRdb to about 2018). Context from the whole study: The cases were some 25 women with histologically confirmed HPV16-related CIN3 or worse, and 2 of these cases were invasive cancers. Quality controls consisted of five blinded duplicates per group, for a total of roughly 60 samples made up of some 50 participants and around ten replicates. For cases, the median interval between lesion detection and blood sampling was over 130 days, with an interquartile range of roughly 80 to 200 days. Cases had a median age of about 34 years and controls had a median age of approximately 38, with no significant differences in baseline characteristics. Nested within Costa Rica's Guanacaste HPV Natural History Study, an exploratory proof-of-principle case-control study compared TCR repertoires across cervical HPV16 outcomes. The approximately 25 controls were women who cleared a single incident HPV16 infection within 12 months without developing precancer or cancer. HLA typing was available for only a few women, so HLA type could not be excluded as a confounder. Case blood was taken at the visit when the lesion was first identified, whereas control blood was taken when infection was no longer detected. In the parent cohort, some 10,000 women aged 18 or older were enrolled in Guanacaste, Costa Rica, during 1993 to 1994 and were followed for seven years. Cases were matched to controls by age within five years and by the year the sample was collected.

The CDR3 contains 15 residues, cysteine and phenylalanine counted. Part of the CDR3 DNA is given, 36 bases translated from base 1. V lost 2 bases and J lost 3 bases, and the count of bases not matched to a germline gene is 7. Looking up the germline V gene yields CDR1 SGHDT and CDR2 YYEEEE. TCR beta CDR3 regions were amplified by multiplex PCR using the immunoSEQ assay from an average of 1200 ng genomic DNA per sample. Primer bias was corrected in the assay by using a complete synthetic TCR repertoire to establish an amplification baseline. Amplicons were sequenced on the Illumina platform. The authors' pipeline ran thus. Sequence errors were corrected by clustering with frequency ratios and a modified nearest-neighbor algorithm, and the sequences were then analyzed in the immunoSEQ Analyzer using IMGT gene definitions. TCR richness and evenness were averaged over 20 rarefaction repeats at each rarefaction depth, excluding samples with fewer sequences than the depth. Wilcoxon rank sum tests with FDR correction were used to compare relative abundances of V, D and J genes between the groups. Blinded duplicates gave an intraclass correlation of around 95% for TCR richness and an average of about 76% across some 69 gene segments. TCRdb obtained this table from immuneACCESS and retained in-frame rearrangements with V and J assigned. These tables miss some clones; where compared with another copy, unresolved V genes account for less than half of the shortfall, and the remainder is unexplained. The V and J calls and the clone size are those of that table, but D and trimming were determined from the DNA. The sample's records list over 20,000 clones. The top ten constitute 3.5% to 4% of the sample.

On this clone: Its antigen specificity is not known. The sequenced fragment ends 3 residues before the CDR3 boundary, so the rest is inferred from the germline J gene.

Every participant had a single incident cervical HPV16 infection, and women with prevalent HPV16 infections were excluded. Cervical HPV DNA was detected by MY09/MY11 PCR and genotyped by dot-blot hybridization. About 15 mL of heparinized blood were centrifuged, and the buffy coat was aliquoted, frozen at -30°C, then stored at -80°C. QIAGEN kits were used to extract genomic DNA from the buffy coat specimens. Study-level results and caveats: The cross-sectional design could not show whether the associations came before the infection or were a result of it, and neither effector/memory subsets nor HPV-specific T cells were isolated. Significantly higher TCR repertoire richness was observed in CIN3+ cases than in controls across sequencing depths, whereas no difference in evenness was found. TRBV6-7 relative abundance was lower in cases than in controls (roughly 0.12% versus 0.17%; Bonferroni P = 0.0008). Because the number of T cells per sample was unknown, the richness differences could reflect varying T-cell content rather than repertoire biology. By combining richness with V gene abundances, random forest classifiers separated cases from controls with an estimated AUC of around 0.85.

The clonotype was recovered from a woman aged 18 to 75 with a cervical HPV16 infection that either progressed to CIN3+ or cleared (not recorded which). The sequencing sample was made of blood buffy coat. This sequence uses TRBV5-6 and TRBJ2-5; 7 bases in between match TRBD1. CDR3 loop: CASSLTGVWEETQYF. The sequenced CDR3 bases are TGTGCCAGCAGCTTAACAGGGGTATGGGAAGAGACC. Full variable domain (CDR3 extended with the reference TRBV5-6 and TRBJ2-5 proteins): DAGVTQSPTHLIKTRGQQVTLRCSPKSGHDTVSWYQQALGQGPQFIFQYYEEEERQRGNFPDRFSGHQFPNYSSELNVNALLLGDSALYLCASSLTGVWEETQYFGPGTRLLVL.